Only a few counts were recorded for the clone carrying this TCR beta chain. CDR1 MNHEY and CDR2 SVGAGI come from the germline V gene. V was pared by 2 bases and J by 5 bases, with 6 bases of the junction left unmatched. This CDR3 comprises 15 residues. The entry originates in a study of blood T cell repertoires in COVID-19. Study overall: The United States, Italy and Spain were the sources of the acute and convalescent COVID-19 samples. Nucleic acid was either cDNA or gDNA, and it came from T cells, B-cell-depleted T cells, or PBMCs.

As processed by the authors: Amplification of reference gene primers was used by the study to estimate nucleated cell counts. Sequencing used immunoSEQ multiplex PCR; TCRdb keeps in-frame clones, though not all of them. For V, J and clone size, that table is used; D and trimming come from the DNA. The sample shows under 200,000 clones, around three quarters of them seen only once. V is TRBV6-5 and J is TRBJ2-1; 7 bases are a match to TRBD1. The sequence came from a man aged 60-69 years with active or convalescent COVID-19. Material for sequencing was peripheral blood. CDR3 amino acids: CASSYRYGTDNEQFF. CDR3 in DNA: TGTGCCAGCAGTTACCGGTATGGGACAGACAATGAGCAGTTCTTC.